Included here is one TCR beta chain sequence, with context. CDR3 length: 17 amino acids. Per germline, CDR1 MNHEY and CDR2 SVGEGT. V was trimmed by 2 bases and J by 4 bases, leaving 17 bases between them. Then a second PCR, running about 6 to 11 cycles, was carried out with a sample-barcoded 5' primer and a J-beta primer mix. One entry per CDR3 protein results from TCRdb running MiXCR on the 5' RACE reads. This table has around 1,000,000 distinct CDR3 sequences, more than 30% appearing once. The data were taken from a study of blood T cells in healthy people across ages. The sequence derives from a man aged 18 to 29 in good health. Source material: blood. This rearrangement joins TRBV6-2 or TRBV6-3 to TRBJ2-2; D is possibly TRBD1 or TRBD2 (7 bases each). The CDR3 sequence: CASSYPTAGGGTGELFF. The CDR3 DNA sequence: TGTGCCAGCAGTTACCCAACCGCAGGGGGGGGCACCGGGGAGCTGTTTTTT.